The 24 T cell receptor beta chains below all came from one sample that was sequenced in a study of T-cell reconstitution after alpha-beta-depleted transplantation in children. Preparation of the TCRbeta library used unique molecular identifiers. TCRdb re-analysed the PCR reads in MiXCR, keeping a single row per CDR3 protein. The data hold approximately 510,000 distinct CDR3 sequences, with approximately 16% observed a single time. This material consisted of PBMCs from the stem cell graft donor, taken from the stem cell graft. Every receptor here comes from a human donor who donated a stem cell graft to a child with acute lymphoblastic leukemia.

This clonotype was observed at least ten times. The CDR3 sequence: CASSPISFGISEAFF. Here the CDR3 DNA reads TGTGCCAGCAGCCCGATCTCCTTTGGAATCTCTGAAGCTTTCTTT. This rearrangement joins TRBV11-2 to TRBJ1-1; D ambiguous. The CDR3 is 15 residues long. Trimming shortened V by 5 bases and J by 6 bases, and 19 bases separated the two germline ends. Looked up from germline, CDR1 is SGHAT and CDR2 is FQNNGV.

The chain carries TRBV3-1 and TRBJ2-1; D possibly corresponds to TRBD1 (5 bases). V dropped 4 bases and J dropped 4 bases, with 23 bases sitting between them. The CDR3 length is 18 residues. Per germline, CDR1 LGHDT and CDR2 YNNKEL (reference sequence). In DNA form, the CDR3 reads TGTGCCAGCAGCCCGTTACTCAATAGGGGATACGAGTACAATGAGCAGTTCTTC. It translates to CASSPLLNRGYEYNEQFF.

The chain links TRBV7-9 to TRBJ1-2, with TRBD1 as a possible D gene (6 bases). Trimming removed 1 base at V and 12 bases at J, with 18 bases between. Germline V lookup: CDR1 SEHNR, CDR2 FQNEAQ (reference sequence). CDR3 size: 14 residues. The CDR3 region has the DNA TGTGCCAGCAGCTTAGGGGGTGCAGGGACATTAAACACCTTC. Translated: CASSLGGAGTLNTF.

The chain uses TRBV5-1 and TRBJ2-7; the D gene is possibly TRBD1 (6 bases). The CDR3 length is 13 residues. Trimming took off 3 bases at V and 5 bases at J, with 12 bases between the two ends. Per germline, CDR1 SGHRS and CDR2 YFSETQ. The CDR3 sequence is CASSSLSGDEQYF. As DNA, the CDR3 is TGCGCCAGCAGCTCTTTATCAGGGGACGAGCAGTACTTC.

The V gene is TRBV7-9, the J gene TRBJ2-4; D gene unclear. From germline, CDR1 is SEHNR and CDR2 FQNEAQ (reference sequence). Trimming took off 1 base at V and 3 bases at J, with 4 bases between the two ends. This CDR3 is built from 13 residues. For the CDR3, the DNA is TGTGCCAGCAGCTTAGTCCGCAAAAACATTCAGTACTTC. Amino acid sequence: CASSLVRKNIQYF.

The rearrangement links TRBV7-9 to TRBJ2-2; D is uncertain. The V gene lost 2 bases and the J gene lost 0 bases, with 10 bases spanning the gap. Germline lookup yields CDR1 SEHNR and CDR2 FQNEAQ (reference sequence). The CDR3 is 16 amino acids. The chain's CDR3 is CASSLMQTANTGELFF. In DNA form, the CDR3 reads TGTGCCAGCAGCTTAATGCAAACAGCGAACACCGGGGAGCTGTTTTTT.

The sample holds a few counts of this clonotype. The chain combines TRBV6-2 or TRBV6-3 with TRBJ2-7; no reliable D call. This CDR3 region has 15 residues. V was shortened by 6 bases and J by 0 bases, with 15 bases between the two germline ends. The germline gives CDR1 MNHEY, CDR2 SVGEGT. The CDR3 is CASRHPESSSYEQYF. CDR3 nucleotides: TGTGCCAGCAGACACCCGGAATCGAGCTCCTACGAGCAGTACTTC.

The chain links TRBV5-1 to TRBJ2-7; a weak D match, TRBD2 (6 bases). This CDR3 spans 11 amino acids. Germline CDR1 and CDR2: SGHRS and YFSETQ. Trimming left V 7 bases short and J 6 bases short, with 11 bases between. In DNA, the CDR3 is TGCGCCAGCGGCAACGGGGGCGAGCAGTACTTC. The encoded protein is CASGNGGEQYF.

In this sample, this clonotype turned up once. The V and J genes are TRBV29-1 and TRBJ2-7, with D possibly being TRBD1 or TRBD2 (6 bases each). V lost 4 bases and J lost 5, with 9 bases in between. Per germline, CDR1 SQVTM and CDR2 ANQGSEA. The CDR3 totals 11 residues. CDR3 residues: CSVGRGNEQYF. DNA for the CDR3: TGCAGCGTTGGGAGGGGGAACGAGCAGTACTTC.

V gene TRBV6-1 combines with J gene TRBJ1-4; D remains unclear. Germline assignment: CDR1 MNHNS and CDR2 SASEGT. V lost 7 bases and J lost 4, with 22 bases in between. CDR3 length: 17 residues. DNA of the CDR3: TGTGCCAGCATCTCGCCCGATCGACACACAAGTAATGAAAAACTGTTTTTT. Its protein product is CASISPDRHTSNEKLFF.

This clonotype occurred a few times. The DNA of the CDR3 is TGCAGTGCCTTCCTAGCGGGAGTTTACAATGAGCAGTTCTTC. Protein: CSAFLAGVYNEQFF. The chain recombines TRBV20-1 with TRBJ2-1; TRBD2 matches 10 bases. The CDR3 runs to 14 residues. In germline, CDR1 is DFQATT, CDR2 SNEGSKA (reference sequence). V trimming: 6 bases; J trimming: 4 bases; junction bases outside the gene matches: 6.

The V call is TRBV15, the J call TRBJ1-2; 7 bases fit TRBD1. Germline-derived CDR1 and CDR2 are LNHNV and YYDKDF (reference sequence). The CDR3 extends over 16 amino acids. Trimming took 0 bases from V and 4 from J; bases not matched to a gene: 8. In DNA, the CDR3 is TGTGCCACCAGCAGAGATTACGGGGACAGCCGCTATGGCTACACCTTC. Its translation is CATSRDYGDSRYGYTF.

The chain couples TRBV12-3 or TRBV12-4 to TRBJ2-7, with D unresolved. This CDR3 region has 13 residues. V lost 1 base to trimming and J lost 2 bases, with 6 bases between them. The CDR3 region is CASSLEPPYEQYF. DNA for the CDR3: TGTGCCAGCAGTTTAGAGCCCCCCTACGAGCAGTACTTC.

The chain employs TRBV5-1 and TRBJ2-7, with D unclear. Per germline, CDR1 SGHRS and CDR2 YFSETQ. Trimming cost V 3 bases and J 6 bases, with 10 bases left between them. The CDR3 consists of 12 residues. CDR3 sequence: CASSYDLSEQYF. CDR3 in DNA: TGCGCCAGCAGCTATGACTTGAGCGAGCAGTACTTC.

The V and J genes are TRBV7-9 and TRBJ2-5; 10 positions match TRBD2. Germline V CDR1 and CDR2: SEHNR, FQNEAQ (reference sequence). The CDR3 is 16 residues long. The trim removed 5 bases at V and 2 bases at J, leaving 8 bases unmatched. The CDR3 sequence: CASSDRLAGKQETQYF. In DNA, the CDR3 is TGTGCCAGCAGCGACAGACTAGCGGGCAAGCAAGAGACCCAGTACTTC.

This clonotype has only a few counts. This sequence joins TRBV5-1 and TRBJ1-2; D ambiguous. The CDR3 has 15 amino acids. With 7 bases removed from V and 7 bases from J, the gap between germline ends came to 23 bases. Per the germline V gene, CDR1 is SGHRS and CDR2 is YFSETQ. The DNA of the CDR3 is TGCGCCAGCGCTCAGGAGGGCCCACGTGTAGTTGGCTACACCTTC. It yields the protein CASAQEGPRVVGYTF.

V usage is TRBV18 and J usage is TRBJ1-1, with D perhaps TRBD1 (5 bases). Per germline, CDR1 KGHSH and CDR2 LQKENI. CDR3 size: 15 residues. Trimming removed 5 bases at V and 1 base at J, with 14 bases between. CDR3 protein: CASSYSRQRNTEAFF. Here the CDR3 DNA reads TGTGCCAGCTCATACAGTCGACAGAGGAACACTGAAGCTTTCTTT.

A few counts support this clonotype. The chain has TRBV5-1 and TRBJ2-1; D is unresolved. Germline loops: CDR1 SGHRS, CDR2 YFSETQ. The V end was cut by 4 bases, the J end by 8 bases, with 10 bases between. The CDR3 has 12 amino acids. The CDR3 spells CASSVRGDEQFF. For the CDR3, the DNA is TGCGCCAGCAGCGTCAGAGGTGATGAGCAGTTCTTC.

This clonotype was counted at least ten times. This chain links TRBV29-1 with TRBJ2-1, with D perhaps matching TRBD2 (6 bases). Germline values: CDR1 SQVTM, CDR2 ANQGSEA. Trimming shortened V by 3 bases and J by 9 bases, and 18 bases separated the two germline ends. This CDR3 is 14 amino acids long. The CDR3 DNA is TGCAGCGTTGATAGACGGGAGCGTTCCCCTGAGCAGTTCTTC. It codes for CSVDRRERSPEQFF.

This clonotype came up a few times. The J gene is TRBJ1-5, the V gene TRBV3-1; D gene unclear. From germline, CDR1 is LGHDT and CDR2 YNNKEL (reference sequence). Trimming took 3 bases from V and 0 from J, leaving 6 bases between them. This CDR3 is built from 14 residues. CDR3 nucleotides: TGTGCCAGCAGCCACGCCCATAGCAATCAGCCCCAGCATTTT. This translates into CASSHAHSNQPQHF.

Only a few counts were recorded for this clonotype. This rearrangement joins TRBV5-1 to TRBJ2-7, with a weak D call TRBD1 (5 bases). V was shortened by 3 bases and J by 1 base, with 11 bases between the two germline ends. Germline assignment: CDR1 SGHRS and CDR2 YFSETQ. The CDR3 contains 14 residues. Here the CDR3 DNA reads TGCGCCAGCAGCTGGGGCCCAGGTTCCTACGAGCAGTACTTC. It codes for CASSWGPGSYEQYF.

This clonotype came up a few times. J is TRBJ2-1 and V is TRBV20-1; 10 nucleotides agree with TRBD2. The ends lost 1 base at V and 7 bases at J; junction bases unmatched: 7. The CDR3 covers 15 residues. The germline CDR1 and CDR2 sequences are DFQATT and SNEGSKA (reference sequence). The CDR3 DNA sequence: TGCAGTGCTAGAGGGGTGCCGACTAGCGGGAATGAGCAGTTCTTC. It codes for CSARGVPTSGNEQFF.

The rearrangement uses TRBV9 and TRBJ2-5; 7 positions match TRBD1. The germline V gene encodes CDR1 SGDLS and CDR2 YYNGEE. This CDR3 region has 15 residues. Germline trimming cut 4 bases from V and 5 bases from J; bases unmatched to any gene: 11. CDR3 sequence reads: CASSSGTALLETQYF. The CDR3 coding sequence is TGTGCCAGCAGCTCCGGGACAGCCCTTCTGGAGACCCAGTACTTC.

This clonotype was found a few times. The CDR3 reads CASSSRAKTTKLAGRTDTQYF. The CDR3 DNA reads TGTGCCAGCAGCTCCCGAGCCAAAACAACTAAACTAGCGGGAAGGACAGATACGCAGTATTTT. The J gene is TRBJ2-3, the V gene TRBV6-2 or TRBV6-3; 10 bases map to TRBD2. J was trimmed by 3 bases and V by 6 bases; bases with no gene match: 24. The CDR3 totals 21 residues. Germline V gene data show CDR1 as MNHEY and CDR2 as SVGEGT.